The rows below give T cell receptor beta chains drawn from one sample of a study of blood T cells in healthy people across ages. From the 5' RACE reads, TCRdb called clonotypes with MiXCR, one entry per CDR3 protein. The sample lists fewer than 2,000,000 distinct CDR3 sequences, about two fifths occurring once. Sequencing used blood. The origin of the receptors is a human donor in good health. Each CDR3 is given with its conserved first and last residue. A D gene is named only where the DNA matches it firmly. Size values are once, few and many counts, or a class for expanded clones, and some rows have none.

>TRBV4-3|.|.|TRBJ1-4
CASSQDGGANEKLFF
TGCGCCAGCAGCCAAGATGGAGGTGCTAATGAAAAACTGTTTTTT
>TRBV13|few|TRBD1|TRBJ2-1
CASSFRDRVREQFF
TGTGCCAGCAGCTTTCGGGACAGGGTGAGGGAGCAGTTCTTC
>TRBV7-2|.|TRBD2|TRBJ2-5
CASSLVSGGSPETQYF
TGTGCCAGCAGCTTAGTGAGCGGGGGGTCCCCAGAGACCCAGTACTTC
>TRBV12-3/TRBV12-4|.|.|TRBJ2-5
CASSISGTGTQYF
TGTGCCAGCAGTATCAGTGGAACGGGGACCCAGTACTTC
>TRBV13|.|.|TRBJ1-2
CASSSGLQGPHYGYTF
TGTGCCAGCAGTTCCGGTCTACAGGGTCCCCACTATGGCTACACCTTC
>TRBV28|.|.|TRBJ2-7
CASSLYPGHYEQYF
TGTGCCAGCAGCTTATACCCAGGCCATTACGAGCAGTACTTC
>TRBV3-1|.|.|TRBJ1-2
CASSQDSLSGDGYTF
TGTGCCAGCAGCCAAGACAGCCTTTCTGGGGATGGCTACACCTTC
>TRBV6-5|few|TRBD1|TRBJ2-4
CASSYTGTAEREQYF
TGTGCCAGCAGTTACACAGGGACAGCCGAGAGGGAGCAGTACTTC
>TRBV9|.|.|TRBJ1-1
CASSDPGVNTEAFF
TGTGCCAGCAGCGACCCGGGGGTGAACACTGAAGCTTTCTTT
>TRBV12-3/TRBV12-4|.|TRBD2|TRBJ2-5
CASSISGGGQETQYF
TGTGCCAGCAGTATAAGCGGGGGCGGCCAAGAGACCCAGTACTTC
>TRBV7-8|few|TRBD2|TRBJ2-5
CASSSKPGRGVRETQYF
TGTGCCAGCAGCTCCAAACCGGGACGGGGGGTTCGGGAGACCCAGTACTTC
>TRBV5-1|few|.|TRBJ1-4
CASSPRNTNEKLFF
TGCGCCAGCAGCCCCAGAAATACTAATGAAAAACTGTTTTTT
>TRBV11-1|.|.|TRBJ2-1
CASSSPSWLGNEQFF
TGTGCCAGCAGCTCTCCTAGCTGGCTCGGTAATGAGCAGTTCTTC
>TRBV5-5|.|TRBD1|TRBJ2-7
CASSLVGDRGREQYF
TGTGCCAGCAGCTTGGTAGGGGACAGGGGGCGCGAGCAGTACTTC
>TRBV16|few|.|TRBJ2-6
CASSQSLGSTANVLTF
TGTGCCAGCAGCCAATCGTTAGGGTCCACGGCCAACGTCCTGACTTTC
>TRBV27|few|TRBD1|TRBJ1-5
CASSYGTENQPQHF
TGTGCCAGCAGTTATGGGACAGAAAATCAGCCCCAGCATTTT
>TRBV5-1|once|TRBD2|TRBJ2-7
CASSLRSSGGAHEQYF
TGCGCCAGCAGCTTGCGGTCCAGCGGGGGGGCCCACGAGCAGTACTTC
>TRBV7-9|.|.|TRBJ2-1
CASSLGNNNEQFF
TGTGCCAGCAGCTTAGGAAACAACAATGAGCAGTTCTTC
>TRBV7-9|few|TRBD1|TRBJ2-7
CASSFRDRGVHEQYF
TGTGCCAGCAGCTTCCGGGACAGGGGTGTGCACGAGCAGTACTTC
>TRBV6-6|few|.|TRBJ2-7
CASGRGFVYEQYF
TGTGCCAGCGGCAGGGGCTTTGTCTACGAGCAGTACTTC
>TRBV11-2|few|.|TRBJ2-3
CASTSTSTDTQYF
TGTGCCAGCACCTCTACATCCACAGATACGCAGTATTTT
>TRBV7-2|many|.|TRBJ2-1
CASSLLGGAYNEQFF
TGTGCCAGCAGCTTGTTAGGGGGTGCCTACAATGAGCAGTTCTTC
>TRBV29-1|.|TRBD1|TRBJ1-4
CSVLTGSDEKLFF
TGCAGCGTTTTGACAGGGTCAGATGAAAAACTGTTTTTT
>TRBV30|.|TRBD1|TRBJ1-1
CAWSLDRASVAFF
TGTGCCTGGAGTCTAGACAGGGCGTCGGTTGCTTTCTTT
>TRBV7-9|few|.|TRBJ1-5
CASSPRGEQPQHF
TGTGCCAGCAGCCCGAGAGGGGAACAGCCCCAGCATTTT
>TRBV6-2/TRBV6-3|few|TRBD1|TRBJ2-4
CASSSRTGGRSKNIQYF
TGTGCCAGCAGTTCCAGGACAGGGGGCCGATCCAAAAACATTCAGTACTTC
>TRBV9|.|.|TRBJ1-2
CASSDAGYNGYTF
TGTGCCAGCAGCGATGCAGGGTACAATGGCTACACCTTC
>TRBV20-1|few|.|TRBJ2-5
CSVMRGGRETQYF
TGCAGTGTTATGAGGGGGGGCCGGGAGACCCAGTACTTC
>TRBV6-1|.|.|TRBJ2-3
CASSEWAIVPDTQYF
TGTGCCAGCAGTGAGTGGGCCATTGTGCCAGATACGCAGTATTTT
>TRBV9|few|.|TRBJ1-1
CASSSTGVGAFF
TGTGCCAGCAGCTCGACAGGTGTGGGGGCTTTCTTT
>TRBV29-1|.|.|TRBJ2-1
CSVEDWRDTGSYSEQFF
TGCAGCGTTGAAGATTGGCGAGACACTGGATCCTACAGTGAGCAGTTCTTC
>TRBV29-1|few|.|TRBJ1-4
CSVEEGEKLFF
TGCAGCGTTGAAGAGGGTGAAAAACTGTTTTTT
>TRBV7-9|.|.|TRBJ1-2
CASRLEGNGYTF
TGTGCCAGCAGACTAGAGGGGAATGGCTACACCTTC
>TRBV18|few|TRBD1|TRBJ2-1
CASSPPFGTGLYNEQFF
TGTGCCAGCTCACCACCGTTTGGGACAGGGCTTTACAATGAGCAGTTCTTC
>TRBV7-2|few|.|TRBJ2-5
CASSSYIVRGTETQYF
TGTGCCAGCAGCTCCTACATCGTGAGGGGTACGGAGACCCAGTACTTC
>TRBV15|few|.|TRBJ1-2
CATSSGTGVLRGYTF
TGTGCCACCAGCAGTGGGACCGGGGTCTTAAGGGGCTACACCTTC
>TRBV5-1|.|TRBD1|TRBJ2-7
CASSLIPGQFYEQYF
TGCGCCAGCAGCTTAATTCCGGGACAGTTTTACGAGCAGTACTTC
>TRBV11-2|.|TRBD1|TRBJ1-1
CASSPSGQGDTEAFF
TGTGCCAGCAGCCCGAGTGGACAGGGGGACACTGAAGCTTTCTTT
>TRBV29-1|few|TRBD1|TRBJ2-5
CSVDTGGETQYF
TGCAGCGTGGATACAGGGGGCGAGACCCAGTACTTC
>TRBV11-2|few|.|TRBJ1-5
CASSLMPGLGQPQHF
TGTGCCAGCAGCTTAATGCCGGGACTCGGCCAGCCCCAGCATTTT
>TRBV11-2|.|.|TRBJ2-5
CASSLGIGGLGETQYF
TGTGCCAGCAGCTTAGGAATTGGAGGTTTGGGAGAGACCCAGTACTTC
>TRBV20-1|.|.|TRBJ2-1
CSAGREILNNEQFF
TGCAGTGCTGGCCGGGAAATACTTAACAATGAGCAGTTCTTC
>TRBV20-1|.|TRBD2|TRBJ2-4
CSARSTSGGINEQYF
TGCAGTGCTAGGTCGACTAGCGGGGGTATCAATGAGCAGTACTTC
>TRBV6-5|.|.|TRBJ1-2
CASSYRRGNDYGYTF
TGTGCCAGCAGTTACCGCCGGGGGAATGACTATGGCTACACCTTC
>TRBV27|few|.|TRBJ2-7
CASSSYPGTRGYEQYF
TGTGCCAGCAGTTCATACCCCGGGACAAGGGGGTACGAGCAGTACTTC
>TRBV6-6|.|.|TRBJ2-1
CASSPRGASSYNEQFF
TGTGCCAGCAGTCCCCGGGGGGCTAGCTCCTACAATGAGCAGTTCTTC